This entry describes one T cell receptor beta chain. The data belong to a study of blood T cell repertoires in COVID-19. Background on the study: In each case, the material was cDNA or gDNA derived from T cells, B-cell-depleted T cells, or PBMCs.

Original processing methods: Estimation of nucleated cell counts relied on the amplification of reference gene primers. Method: immunoSEQ multiplex PCR; TCRdb's copy keeps in-frame clones and lacks some. V, J and clone size are taken as reported in that table, and D and trimming were inferred from the DNA itself. Of 150,000 to 200,000 clones listed, about 92% were seen once; the top ten hold more than 4.5%. Germline V gene data show CDR1 as MNHEY and CDR2 as SVGEGT. This CDR3 comprises 15 residues. Trimming pared 5 bases from V and 7 bases from J, leaving 17 bases between. Those enrolled in Seattle joined during active infection and were followed longitudinally afterward.

The specimen sequenced was peripheral blood. V usage is TRBV6-2 or TRBV6-3 and J usage is TRBJ2-2, with D tentatively TRBD2 (6 bases). This sequence originates from a man aged 25-45 years with COVID-19, enrolled during active disease. The CDR3 sequence is CASSLSRDFFGELFF. As DNA, the CDR3 is TGTGCCAGCAGTCTGTCCCGGGACTTTTTCGGGGAGCTGTTTTTT.